A selection of T cell receptor beta chains follows, all from one sample in a study of T-cell memory formation after mild COVID-19. Each CDR3 protein is one row after TCRdb ran MiXCR on the 5' RACE reads. This table has fewer than 650,000 distinct CDR3 sequences, about a fifth appearing once. What was sequenced was PBMCs or a T cell subset sorted from them (not recorded which). The receptors originated from an adult woman who had mild COVID-19 (a few samples of this study predate the infection). Cell type and time point are not known. CDR3s include the opening cysteine and the closing phenylalanine or tryptophan. A D gene is named only where the DNA matches it firmly. Rows may omit the clone size; those that give it use once, few, many or a size class.

D	V	J	size	CDR3	DNA
.	TRBV7-3	TRBJ2-5	.	CASSLLYGETQYF	TGTGCCAGCAGCTTACTGTACGGAGAGACCCAGTACTTC
TRBD2	TRBV2	TRBJ2-7	.	CASRTPSGGTTFTSSYEQYF	TGTGCCAGCAGGACGCCCTCTGGGGGGACTACTTTTACCTCCTCCTACGAGCAGTACTTC
.	TRBV7-6	TRBJ1-2	.	CASSPGGETTVGYTF	TGTGCCAGCAGCCCGGGGGGGGAAACTACCGTTGGCTACACCTTC
.	TRBV12-3/TRBV12-4	TRBJ2-7	.	CASSVAGRTLYEQYF	TGTGCCAGCAGTGTGGCTGGCCGAACCCTCTACGAGCAGTACTTC
.	TRBV6-2/TRBV6-3	TRBJ2-5	.	CASSLNRPGGAQYF	TGTGCCAGCAGTCTCAATCGACCAGGGGGGGCCCAGTACTTC
.	TRBV14	TRBJ1-1	once	CASLAGANTEAFF	TGTGCCAGCTTGGCAGGGGCGAACACTGAAGCTTTCTTT
.	TRBV15	TRBJ2-2	few	CATSRDRTASNTGELFF	TGTGCCACCAGCAGAGATCGGACAGCTTCGAACACCGGGGAGCTGTTTTTT
.	TRBV12-3/TRBV12-4	TRBJ1-1	.	CASSLRRPGISVNTEAFF	TGTGCCAGCAGTTTAAGGAGGCCAGGGATTTCCGTGAACACTGAAGCTTTCTTT
.	TRBV5-1	TRBJ2-6	few	CASSLDPGSGANVLTF	TGCGCCAGCAGCTTGGATCCGGGCTCAGGGGCCAACGTCCTGACTTTC
.	TRBV5-1	TRBJ1-1	.	CASSSVGGGREAFF	TGCGCCAGCAGCTCCGTTGGGGGGGGAAGAGAAGCTTTCTTT
TRBD2	TRBV5-6	TRBJ2-5	.	CASSSGTSGRQETQYF	TGTGCCAGCAGCTCGGGGACTAGCGGGAGGCAAGAGACCCAGTACTTC
TRBD1	TRBV3-1	TRBJ1-6	few	CASSQERTGGVYSPLHF	TGTGCCAGCAGCCAAGAAAGGACAGGGGGCGTTTATTCACCCCTCCACTTT
.	TRBV15	TRBJ2-4	.	CATSRDQGTLNIQYF	TGTGCCACCAGCAGAGATCAGGGGACACTAAACATTCAGTACTTC
TRBD2	TRBV10-3	TRBJ2-7	.	CAISETSGGPIYEQYF	TGTGCCATCAGTGAGACTAGCGGGGGGCCCATATACGAGCAGTACTTC
.	TRBV5-1	TRBJ2-1	few	CASSLQGLSSYNEQFF	TGCGCCAGCAGCTTGCAAGGGTTGAGCTCCTACAATGAGCAGTTCTTC
.	TRBV7-8	TRBJ2-3	.	CASSLARSGYITDTQYF	TGTGCCAGCAGCTTAGCGCGCTCAGGTTATATCACAGATACGCAGTATTTT
.	TRBV12-3/TRBV12-4	TRBJ2-6	.	CASDIGANVLTF	TGTGCCAGCGATATCGGGGCCAACGTCCTGACTTTC
.	TRBV6-1	TRBJ2-1	.	CASSEEPYNEQFF	TGTGCCAGCAGTGAGGAGCCCTACAATGAGCAGTTCTTC